This is a list of T cell receptor beta chains from one sample in a study of blood T cell repertoires in COVID-19. Produced via immunoSEQ multiplex PCR; TCRdb's table is partial and in-frame only. The sample has some 350,000 clones; around 82% are singletons. Input material: peripheral blood. The receptor set was obtained from a young man with active or convalescent COVID-19. The CDR3 runs from the conserved cysteine through the conserved F or W. Each record gives: CDR3 protein, CDR3 DNA, J gene, V gene, clone size, D gene. D genes are given only for firm matches. Clone size, where shown, is once, few, many, or a class for clones that have expanded.

CDR3: CAWNRQGSYGYTF; DNA: TGTGCCTGGAACAGACAGGGCTCTTACGGCTACACCTTC; J: TRBJ1-2; V: TRBV30; size: -; D: TRBD1
CDR3: CASSKGQSSGNTIYF; DNA: TGTGCCAGCAGCAAAGGACAGAGCTCTGGAAACACCATATATTTT; J: TRBJ1-3; V: TRBV9; size: -; D: -
CDR3: CASSLVSLAGTSTQYF; DNA: TGTGCCAGCAGCTTAGTAAGTCTAGCGGGGACCTCAACCCAGTACTTC; J: TRBJ2-5; V: TRBV11-3; size: -; D: TRBD2
CDR3: CAWSPRYEKLFF; DNA: TGTGCCTGGAGTCCGCGTTACGAAAAACTGTTTTTT; J: TRBJ1-4; V: TRBV30; size: -; D: -
CDR3: CASSLVGLGKAGELFF; DNA: TGCGCCAGCAGCTTGGTAGGACTTGGGAAAGCCGGGGAGCTGTTTTTT; J: TRBJ2-2; V: TRBV5-1; size: once; D: -
CDR3: CASRGALGNTGELFF; DNA: TGTGCCAGCAGGGGGGCTTTGGGGAACACCGGGGAGCTGTTTTTT; J: TRBJ2-2; V: TRBV27; size: -; D: -
CDR3: CASSGTRGRETQYF; DNA: TGTGCCAGTTCCGGGACTAGGGGTCGGGAGACCCAGTACTTC; J: TRBJ2-5; V: TRBV19; size: once; D: TRBD2
CDR3: CASSLAGSNEQFF; DNA: TGTGCCAGCAGCCTCGCAGGGTCCAATGAGCAGTTCTTC; J: TRBJ2-1; V: TRBV13; size: few; D: -
CDR3: CASSLGLAGVRDTQYF; DNA: TGTGCCAGCAGCTTAGGACTAGCGGGGGTCCGGGATACGCAGTATTTT; J: TRBJ2-3; V: TRBV7-2; size: -; D: TRBD2
CDR3: CATSRGLEKLFF; DNA: TGTGCCACCAGCAGGGGGCTGGAAAAACTGTTTTTT; J: TRBJ1-4; V: TRBV15; size: -; D: -
CDR3: CARSFNSLADREYNSPLHF; DNA: TGTGCCAGAAGCTTTAATTCTTTGGCGGACAGAGAATATAATTCACCCCTCCACTTT; J: TRBJ1-6; V: TRBV5-3; size: few; D: -
CDR3: CASSPPEGRTQFF; DNA: TGTGCCAGCAGCCCCCCGGAGGGCAGGACGCAGTTCTTC; J: TRBJ2-1; V: TRBV7-8; size: -; D: -
CDR3: CASSQTIVRTDTQYF; DNA: TGCGCCAGCAGCCAGACTATCGTCCGGACAGATACGCAGTATTTT; J: TRBJ2-3; V: TRBV4-3; size: few; D: -
CDR3: CSARGKSSYEQYF; DNA: TGCAGCGCTAGGGGTAAGAGCTCCTACGAGCAGTACTTC; J: TRBJ2-7; V: TRBV29-1; size: few; D: -
CDR3: CASSLEGQIYGYTF; DNA: TGTGCCAGCAGCTTAGAAGGACAGATCTATGGCTACACCTTC; J: TRBJ1-2; V: TRBV7-9; size: -; D: -
CDR3: CASSLDRETQYF; DNA: TGTGCCAGCAGTTTAGACCGGGAGACCCAGTACTTC; J: TRBJ2-5; V: TRBV12-3/TRBV12-4; size: -; D: -
CDR3: CASSQDPTPTSGGSYEQYF; DNA: TGCGCCAGCAGCCAAGACCCCACCCCCACTAGCGGGGGGTCTTACGAGCAGTACTTC; J: TRBJ2-7; V: TRBV4-3; size: -; D: TRBD2
CDR3: CASSLVGTGAEKLFF; DNA: TGCGCCAGCAGCTTGGTGGGGACAGGGGCGGAAAAACTGTTTTTT; J: TRBJ1-4; V: TRBV5-1; size: -; D: TRBD1
CDR3: CASNRRDRVLPGANVLTF; DNA: TGTGCCAGCAACCGCCGGGACAGGGTTCTTCCTGGGGCCAACGTCCTGACTTTC; J: TRBJ2-6; V: TRBV28; size: -; D: TRBD1
CDR3: CASSFHPGAQPQHF; DNA: TGTGCCAGCAGTTTTCACCCAGGGGCTCAGCCCCAGCATTTT; J: TRBJ1-5; V: TRBV28; size: -; D: -
CDR3: CASSPGQESYNEQFF; DNA: TGTGCCAGCAGCCCGGGACAGGAGTCGTACAATGAGCAGTTCTTC; J: TRBJ2-1; V: TRBV7-9; size: -; D: TRBD1
CDR3: CASKGAHTGELFF; DNA: TGTGCCAGCAAGGGAGCCCACACCGGGGAGCTGTTTTTT; J: TRBJ2-2; V: TRBV28; size: once; D: -
CDR3: CASSSRDSGYTDTQYF; DNA: TGTGCCAGCAGCTCACGGGACAGCGGTTACACAGATACGCAGTATTTT; J: TRBJ2-3; V: TRBV9; size: -; D: TRBD1
CDR3: CASSVGGAKNIQYF; DNA: TGTGCCAGCAGCGTAGGCGGGGCCAAAAACATTCAGTACTTC; J: TRBJ2-4; V: TRBV9; size: once; D: -
CDR3: CASSLGGEVTDTQYF; DNA: TGTGCCAGCAGCTTGGGGGGAGAGGTCACAGATACGCAGTATTTT; J: TRBJ2-3; V: TRBV11-3; size: -; D: -
CDR3: CASSFIRDRGYGYTF; DNA: TGTGCCAGCAGCTTTATTCGGGACAGGGGGTATGGCTACACCTTC; J: TRBJ1-2; V: TRBV5-4; size: -; D: TRBD1
CDR3: CSVAGRFTGETQYF; DNA: TGCAGCGTTGCCGGCAGATTCACGGGGGAGACCCAGTACTTC; J: TRBJ2-5; V: TRBV29-1; size: once; D: -
CDR3: CASIPPGDSLPYEQYF; DNA: TGTGCCAGCATCCCCCCCGGGGACTCACTCCCCTACGAGCAGTACTTC; J: TRBJ2-7; V: TRBV28; size: -; D: -
CDR3: CASSPLHVLRGNEKLFF; DNA: TGTGCCAGTAGTCCTTTACACGTCTTACGGGGGAATGAAAAACTGTTTTTT; J: TRBJ1-4; V: TRBV19; size: -; D: -
CDR3: CASSRNPGQATGELFF; DNA: TGTGCCAGCAGCCGTAATCCGGGACAGGCAACCGGGGAGCTGTTTTTT; J: TRBJ2-2; V: TRBV7-2; size: -; D: TRBD1
CDR3: CAIKKGGLGLESPLHF; DNA: TGTGCCATCAAAAAGGGAGGGTTAGGATTAGAATCACCCCTCCACTTT; J: TRBJ1-6; V: TRBV10-3; size: -; D: -
CDR3: CASSPNGGSQYEQYF; DNA: TGTGCCAGCAGCCCCAACGGCGGGAGCCAGTACGAGCAGTACTTC; J: TRBJ2-7; V: TRBV7-3; size: -; D: TRBD2
CDR3: CASSQDLASPRGYTF; DNA: TGCGCCAGCAGCCAAGATCTTGCAAGCCCGCGGGGCTACACCTTC; J: TRBJ1-2; V: TRBV4-3; size: -; D: -
CDR3: CASSSVGQVGTDTQYF; DNA: TGTGCCAGCAGCTCAGTCGGACAGGTCGGCACAGATACGCAGTATTTT; J: TRBJ2-3; V: TRBV27; size: -; D: TRBD1
CDR3: CASSMLGRTEAFF; DNA: TGTGCCAGTAGTATGCTGGGGAGGACTGAAGCTTTCTTT; J: TRBJ1-1; V: TRBV19; size: -; D: -
CDR3: CASSRGYTDTQYF; DNA: TGTGCCAGCAGTAGGGGCTACACAGATACGCAGTATTTT; J: TRBJ2-3; V: TRBV2; size: -; D: -
CDR3: CAIQPGQRNTGELFF; DNA: TGTGCCATCCAACCGGGACAGAGGAACACCGGGGAGCTGTTTTTT; J: TRBJ2-2; V: TRBV10-3; size: -; D: TRBD1
CDR3: CASSLETSGSNEQFF; DNA: TGTGCCAGCAGCTTGGAGACTAGCGGGAGCAATGAGCAGTTCTTC; J: TRBJ2-1; V: TRBV5-4; size: -; D: TRBD2
CDR3: CASGRDTHNEKLFF; DNA: TGTGCTAGTGGCCGGGACACCCATAATGAAAAACTGTTTTTT; J: TRBJ1-4; V: TRBV12-5; size: few; D: -
CDR3: CASSELAGGPGQYF; DNA: TGTGCCAGCAGTGAACTAGCGGGGGGGCCGGGTCAGTACTTC; J: TRBJ2-4; V: TRBV3-1/TRBV3-2; size: many; D: TRBD2
CDR3: CASSIVAGESYEQYF; DNA: TGTGCCAGTAGTATAGTCGCAGGGGAGTCCTACGAGCAGTACTTC; J: TRBJ2-7; V: TRBV19; size: -; D: -
CDR3: CASSRDRANEKLFF; DNA: TGTGCCAGCAGCAGGGACAGGGCGAATGAAAAACTGTTTTTT; J: TRBJ1-4; V: TRBV6-2/TRBV6-3; size: -; D: TRBD1
CDR3: CASSTQRDGGKNIQYF; DNA: TGTGCCAGTAGTACCCAGCGGGATGGAGGCAAAAACATTCAGTACTTC; J: TRBJ2-4; V: TRBV19; size: few; D: TRBD2
CDR3: CASSEPGGSGNTIYF; DNA: TGTGCCAGCAGTGAACCAGGGGGCTCTGGAAACACCATATATTTT; J: TRBJ1-3; V: TRBV2; size: -; D: TRBD1
CDR3: CASSFHTGTLDGYTF; DNA: TGTGCCAGCAGCTTCCATACAGGGACACTGGATGGCTACACCTTC; J: TRBJ1-2; V: TRBV5-8; size: -; D: -
CDR3: CASSQGAYSGNTIYF; DNA: TGCGCCAGCAGCCAGGGGGCCTACTCTGGAAACACCATATATTTT; J: TRBJ1-3; V: TRBV4-1; size: -; D: -
CDR3: CASSLGQSSGNTIYF; DNA: TGTGCCAGCAGCTTAGGACAGAGCTCTGGAAACACCATATATTTT; J: TRBJ1-3; V: TRBV7-9; size: -; D: -
CDR3: CASSTTGDYGYTF; DNA: TGTGCCAGCAGTACTACTGGAGACTATGGCTACACCTTC; J: TRBJ1-2; V: TRBV6-5; size: -; D: -
CDR3: CASSQDHLAGGPEETQYF; DNA: TGTGCCAGCAGCCAAGATCACCTAGCGGGGGGCCCAGAAGAGACCCAGTACTTC; J: TRBJ2-5; V: TRBV3-1/TRBV3-2; size: once; D: TRBD2
CDR3: CASSLSTGMGSPLHF; DNA: TGTGCCAGCAGTTTATCTACAGGGATGGGTTCACCCCTCCACTTT; J: TRBJ1-6; V: TRBV27; size: few; D: -
CDR3: CASSLRVANYGYTF; DNA: TGTGCCAGCAGCTTACGGGTGGCTAACTATGGCTACACCTTC; J: TRBJ1-2; V: TRBV7-8; size: -; D: -